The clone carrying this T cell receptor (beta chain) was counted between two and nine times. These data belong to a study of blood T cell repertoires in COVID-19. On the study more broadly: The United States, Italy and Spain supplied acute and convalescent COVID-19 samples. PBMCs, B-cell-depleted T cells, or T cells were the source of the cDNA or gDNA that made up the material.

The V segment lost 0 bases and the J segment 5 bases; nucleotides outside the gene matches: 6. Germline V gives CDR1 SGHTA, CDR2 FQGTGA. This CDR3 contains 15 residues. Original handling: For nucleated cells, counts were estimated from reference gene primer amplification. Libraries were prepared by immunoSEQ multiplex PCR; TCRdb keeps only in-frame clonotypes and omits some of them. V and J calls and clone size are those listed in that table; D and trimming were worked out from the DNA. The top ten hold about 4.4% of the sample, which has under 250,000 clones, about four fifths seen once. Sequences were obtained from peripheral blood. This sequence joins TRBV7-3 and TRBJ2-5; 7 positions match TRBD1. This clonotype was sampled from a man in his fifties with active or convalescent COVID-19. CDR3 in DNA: TGTGCCAGCAGCTTAACGGACAAGACAGGGGAGACCCAGTACTTC. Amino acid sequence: CASSLTDKTGETQYF. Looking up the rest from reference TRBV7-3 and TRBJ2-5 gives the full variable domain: GAGVSQTPSNKVTEKGKYVELRCDPISGHTALYWYRQSLGQGPEFLIYFQGTGAADDSGLPNDRFFAVRPEGSVSTLKIQRTERGDSAVYLCASSLTDKTGETQYFGPGTRLLVL.